This T cell receptor (beta chain) was found in a study of cytomegalovirus exposure and HLA in healthy donors. Broader study findings: Other equally common chains were less clonally expanded than HLA-associated TCR beta chains, a later analysis showed. Researchers reported from a later analysis that most CMV-associated TCR beta chains appeared HLA-restricted.

Comment on this clone: Its antigen is unidentified.

With 60 Vbeta and 13 Jbeta primers, the PCR was carried out. The table came from immunoSEQ multiplex PCR; TCRdb's copy has only in-frame clones and leaves some out. The sample carries roughly 6,100 clones, 51% recorded once. V shed 6 bases and J shed 3 bases, with 11 bases lying between them. The CDR3 loop spans 12 amino acids. Germline-derived CDR1 and CDR2 are SQVTM and ANQGSEA. Sequenced input: PBMCs. V is TRBV29-1 and J is TRBJ1-1; a possible D gene is TRBD1 (5 bases). The receptor's source is a man aged 25 to 40 in good health and CMV-seropositive. The CDR3: CSVRRGDTEAFF. CDR3 in DNA: TGCAGCGTACGAAGGGGCGACACTGAAGCTTTCTTT.